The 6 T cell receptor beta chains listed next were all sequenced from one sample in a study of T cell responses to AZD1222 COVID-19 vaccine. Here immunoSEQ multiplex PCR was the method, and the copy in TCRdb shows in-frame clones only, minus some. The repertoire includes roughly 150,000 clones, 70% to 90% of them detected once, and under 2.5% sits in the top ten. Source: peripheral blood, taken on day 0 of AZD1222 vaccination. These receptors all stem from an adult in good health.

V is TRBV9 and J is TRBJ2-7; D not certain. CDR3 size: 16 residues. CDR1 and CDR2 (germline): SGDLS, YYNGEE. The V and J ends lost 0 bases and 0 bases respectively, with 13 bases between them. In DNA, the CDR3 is TGTGCCAGCAGCGTAGCTTTCGCAGCCAACTCCTACGAGCAGTACTTC. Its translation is CASSVAFAANSYEQYF.

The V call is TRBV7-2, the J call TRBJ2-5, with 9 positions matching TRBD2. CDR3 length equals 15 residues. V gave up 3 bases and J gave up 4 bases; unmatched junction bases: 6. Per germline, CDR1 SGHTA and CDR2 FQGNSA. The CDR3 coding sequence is TGTGCCAGCAGCTTTGGCGCGGGAGGGGCAGAGACCCAGTACTTC. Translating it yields CASSFGAGGAETQYF.

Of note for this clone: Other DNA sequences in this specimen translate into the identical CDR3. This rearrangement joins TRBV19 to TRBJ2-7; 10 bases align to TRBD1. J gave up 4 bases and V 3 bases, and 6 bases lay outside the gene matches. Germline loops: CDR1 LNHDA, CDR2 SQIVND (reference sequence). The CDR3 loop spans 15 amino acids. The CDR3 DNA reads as TGTGCCAGTAGTATCCCAAGGACAGGGGGATACGAGCAGTACTTC. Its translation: CASSIPRTGGYEQYF.

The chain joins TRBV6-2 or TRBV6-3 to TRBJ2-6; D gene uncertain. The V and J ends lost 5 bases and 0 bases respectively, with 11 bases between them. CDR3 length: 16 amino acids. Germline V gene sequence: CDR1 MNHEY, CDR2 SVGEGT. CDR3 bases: TGTGCCAGCAGTGAGAGAATAGGCTCTGGGGCCAACGTCCTGACTTTC. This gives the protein CASSERIGSGANVLTF.

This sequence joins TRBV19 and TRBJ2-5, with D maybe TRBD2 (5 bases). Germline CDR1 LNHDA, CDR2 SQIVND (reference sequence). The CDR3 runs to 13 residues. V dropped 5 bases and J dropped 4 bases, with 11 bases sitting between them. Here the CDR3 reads CASSAYSGETQYF. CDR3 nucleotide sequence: TGTGCCAGTAGTGCCTACAGCGGAGAGACCCAGTACTTC.

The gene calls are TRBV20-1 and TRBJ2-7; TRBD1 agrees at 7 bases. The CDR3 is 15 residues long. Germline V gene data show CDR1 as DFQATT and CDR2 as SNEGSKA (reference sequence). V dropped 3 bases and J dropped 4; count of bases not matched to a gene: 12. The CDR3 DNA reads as TGCAGTGCTAGTGACAGGGTCACATCTATGTACGAGCAGTACTTC. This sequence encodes CSASDRVTSMYEQYF.